The 17 T cell receptor beta chains presented below share a single source sample, sequenced in a study of T cell repertoires in MIS-A myocarditis. This table comes from immunoSEQ multiplex PCR, and its TCRdb copy is limited to in-frame clones, with some not included. The top ten clones hold 2% to 2.5% of a sample with around 10,000 clones, around 89% of them seen once. The sample consisted of thoracic lymph node tissue obtained at autopsy. The receptors stem from a man aged 18-30 years with fulminant myocarditis from multisystem inflammatory syndrome in adults (MIS-A) after COVID-19.

A word on this clone: One end of the junction fails to match germline, which may point to a read error. The chain employs TRBV7-2 and TRBJ1-2; D is unclear. The germline CDR1 and CDR2 sequences are SGHTA and FQGNSA. The CDR3 covers 10 residues. CDR3 sequence: CASSLGEGAF. The CDR3 DNA reads as TGTGCCAGCAGCTTAGGAGAGGGCGCCTTC.

The chain couples TRBV28 to TRBJ2-2; tentative D call: TRBD2 (5 bases). Germline-derived CDR1 and CDR2 are MDHEN and SYDVKM. The CDR3 sequence is 15 residues long. Trimming cost V 5 bases and J 6 bases, with 16 bases left between them. The CDR3 sequence is CASSPWTEAAGELFF. CDR3 DNA: TGTGCCAGCAGTCCCTGGACTGAAGCTGCCGGGGAGCTGTTTTTT.

This clone was detected a few times. The rearrangement joins TRBV5-1 to TRBJ1-1; D is unclear. The CDR3 consists of 12 residues. The V gene lost 5 bases and the J gene lost 3 bases, with 8 bases spanning the gap. The germline gives CDR1 SGHRS, CDR2 YFSETQ. Written as DNA, the CDR3 is TGCGCCAGCAGGTTCGGGGACACTGAAGCTTTCTTT. Its translation is CASRFGDTEAFF.

The chain joins TRBV30 to TRBJ2-7; D is unclear. V was pared by 3 bases and J by 4 bases, with 7 bases between. This CDR3 is built from 11 residues. CDR1 is GTSNPN and CDR2 is SVGIG in the germline V gene (reference sequence). As DNA, the CDR3 is TGTGCCTGGAGCCTAGGGTACGAGCAGTACTTC. Translating it yields CAWSLGYEQYF.

This clone was counted only a few times. CDR3 nucleotides: TGTGCCAGCAGCCCAACAGGGGCCTCCTACGAGCAGTACTTC. Translated, it gives CASSPTGASYEQYF. The rearrangement joins TRBV7-9 to TRBJ2-7, with TRBD1 matching 7 bases. J was trimmed by 0 bases and V by 5 bases; bases with no gene match: 4. CDR3 length: 14 amino acids. Germline-derived CDR1 and CDR2 are SEHNR and FQNEAQ (reference sequence).

This chain uses TRBV24-1 with TRBJ1-1, with D tentatively TRBD1 (5 bases). V was clipped by 7 bases and J by 1 base, with 12 bases between them. This CDR3 has 14 residues. CDR1 and CDR2 (germline): KGHDR, SFDVKD. This CDR3 is CATRGVSPNTEAFF. The CDR3 region has the DNA TGTGCCACCAGGGGGGTGTCCCCGAACACTGAAGCTTTCTTT.

This clone was detected only once. The rearrangement links TRBV10-3 to TRBJ2-1; D uncertain. The V and J ends lost 3 bases and 5 bases respectively, with 5 bases between them. This CDR3 has 12 residues. Germline lookup yields CDR1 ENHRY and CDR2 SYGVKD. In nucleotides, the CDR3 is TGTGCCATCAGTGACCGAAACAATGAGCAGTTCTTC. It yields the protein CAISDRNNEQFF.

This clone has only one observation. The chain recombines TRBV11-2 with TRBJ1-4; the D is unclear. The CDR3 contains 16 residues. With 1 base removed from V and 0 bases from J, the gap between germline ends came to 9 bases. Germline loops: CDR1 SGHAT, CDR2 FQNNGV. For the CDR3, the DNA is TGTGCCAGCAGCTTAGGACGGTTTGCAACTAATGAAAAACTGTTTTTT. Amino acid sequence: CASSLGRFATNEKLFF.

The chain has TRBV10-3 and TRBJ2-7; 10 bases match TRBD1. Trimming cost V 5 bases and J 4 bases; bases outside gene matches: 5. This CDR3 comprises 14 residues. Looked up from germline, CDR1 is ENHRY and CDR2 is SYGVKD. The CDR3 spells CAISLRQGAYEQYF. The CDR3 DNA is TGTGCCATCAGTTTAAGACAGGGGGCTTACGAGCAGTACTTC.

The chain recombines TRBV5-5 with TRBJ2-5; TRBD2 is a possible D gene (6 bases). V lost 7 bases, J lost 2 bases, and 12 bases lay in between. CDR1 SGHKS and CDR2 YYEKEE come from the germline V gene (reference sequence). This CDR3 has 13 amino acids. The CDR3 loop is CASGRERQETQYF. The CDR3 DNA reads as TGTGCCAGCGGCCGGGAGAGGCAAGAGACCCAGTACTTC.

The rearrangement links TRBV5-6 to TRBJ2-1; 7 bases fit TRBD1. The germline gives CDR1 SGHDT, CDR2 YYEEEE. The CDR3 loop spans 16 amino acids. Trimming removed 0 bases from V and 2 bases from J; junction bases left unmatched: 5. The CDR3 here is CASSLDRGETYNEQFF. CDR3 in DNA: TGTGCCAGCAGCTTGGACAGGGGAGAGACCTACAATGAGCAGTTCTTC.

The chain uses TRBV29-1 and TRBJ1-4; 10 bases are a match to TRBD1. Per the germline V gene, CDR1 is SQVTM and CDR2 is ANQGSEA. J gave up 8 bases and V 6 bases, and 6 bases lay outside the gene matches. The CDR3 contains 13 residues. Here the CDR3 reads CSVGTGVEEKLFF. The DNA for the CDR3 is TGCAGCGTGGGGACAGGGGTTGAGGAAAAACTGTTTTTT. Together with reference TRBV29-1 and TRBJ1-4, the CDR3 gives the full variable domain: SAVISQKPSRDICQRGTSLTIQCQVDSQVTMMFWYRQQPGQSLTLIATANQGSEATYESGFVIDKFPISRPNLTFSTLTVSNMSPEDSSIYLCSVGTGVEEKLFFGSGTQLSVL.

The chain recombines TRBV2 with TRBJ2-2; D is unclear. Trimming removed 1 base at V and 6 bases at J, with 12 bases between. Germline lookup yields CDR1 SNHLY and CDR2 FYNNEI. The CDR3 has 15 residues. Here the CDR3 reads CASSEGVVLPGELFF. The CDR3 DNA reads as TGTGCCAGCAGTGAAGGGGTAGTTCTCCCCGGGGAGCTGTTTTTT.

This sequence joins TRBV18 and TRBJ1-4; D is unresolved. Per germline, CDR1 KGHSH and CDR2 LQKENI. Trimming pared 8 bases from V and 3 bases from J, leaving 13 bases between. This CDR3 is built from 14 residues. DNA for the CDR3: TGTGCCAGCCGGCAAACGTCGGCTAATGAAAAACTGTTTTTT. It yields the protein CASRQTSANEKLFF.

V gene TRBV5-8 combines with J gene TRBJ1-1; no clear D gene. Germline V gene lookup returns CDR1 SGHTS and CDR2 YDEGEE. With 1 base removed from V and 5 bases from J, the gap between germline ends came to 12 bases. The length of the CDR3 is 14 residues. The DNA of the CDR3 is TGTGCCAGCAGCTTGCGAGGGTTGGGGACTGAAGCTTTCTTT. The encoded protein is CASSLRGLGTEAFF.

The genes are TRBV15 and TRBJ1-1; D not resolved. Per the germline V gene, CDR1 is LNHNV and CDR2 is YYDKDF (reference sequence). Trimming stripped 5 bases from V and 10 bases from J, with 14 bases between. CDR3 length: 12 amino acids. CDR3 sequence: CATSPDSNVAFF. In DNA form, the CDR3 reads TGTGCCACCAGCCCCGATTCTAATGTAGCTTTCTTT.

The chain couples TRBV7-9 to TRBJ1-2; D unresolved. V lost 1 base and J 4 bases, leaving 13 bases between the germline ends. Germline V gene sequence: CDR1 SEHNR, CDR2 FQNEAQ (reference sequence). This CDR3 comprises 15 residues. The CDR3 protein is CASSLGYDGGYGYTF. CDR3 DNA sequence: TGTGCCAGCAGCTTAGGTTATGACGGCGGCTATGGCTACACCTTC.